This T cell receptor beta chain was documented in a study of cytomegalovirus exposure and HLA in healthy donors. CDR1 and CDR2 (germline): SGDLS, YYNGEE. The V segment lost 6 bases and the J segment 1 base; nucleotides outside the gene matches: 12. CDR3 length: 16 residues. PCR involved 60 Vbeta and 13 Jbeta primers. Authors' data handling: About 10 million of about 88 million unique TCR beta chains were shared, per a later count. Data came from immunoSEQ multiplex PCR; TCRdb stores just in-frame clones and leaves some out. V and J calls plus clone size are reproduced from that table; the DNA served to infer D and trimming. The sample records around 97,000 clones, over 8% being singletons. A note on this clone: Its target is not known.

Overall study findings and caveats: Most TCR sequences proved rare, with some public TCRs found in many donors. Being productive about 87% or about 30% of the time was typical of most TCR beta V segments in an earlier analysis.

The specimen was PBMCs. The chain is built from TRBV9 and TRBJ2-5; 7 positions match TRBD2. The sequence derives from a man in his fifties or sixties in good health and CMV-seropositive. The CDR3 DNA follows: TGTGCCAGCATATTCCCGGGGGGAGGAGTCCAAGAGACCCAGTACTTC. It yields the protein CASIFPGGGVQETQYF.